Sequencing of this T cell receptor beta chain was carried out in a study of follicular helper T cells after annual influenza vaccination. Overall study context: After each seasonal flu vaccination, blood came on days 0, 7 and 28. Whole-study results and caveats: Plasmablast frequency change correlated with clonality change in ICOS+CD38+ cTfh.

Trimming removed 5 bases from V and 10 bases from J; junction bases left unmatched: 3. This CDR3 has 14 amino acids. Germline assignment: CDR1 LNHDA and CDR2 SQIVND (reference sequence). A remark on this clone: The target antigen is unknown.

Specified time point: 2015-2016 season, pre-vaccination. Measured with immunoSEQ multiplex PCR; TCRdb has only the in-frame clones, and not every one. The profile covers 2,000 to 2,500 clones, with roughly 77% appearing a single time and around 8.5% taken by the ten largest. The sequence came from an adult who received the influenza vaccine. The genes are TRBV19 and TRBJ2-1; 15 bases agree with TRBD2. Sequencing used CXCR5+ CD38+ circulating T follicular helper cells from blood, obtained on the day of influenza vaccination. This sample's subset: circulating Tfh, non-naive CD4+CXCR5+PD-1+ (ICOS+CD38+ or ICOS-CD38-). The CDR3: CASSPGLAGGEQFF. The CDR3 region has the DNA TGTGCCAGTAGTCCGGGACTAGCGGGAGGCGAGCAGTTCTTC.